This T cell receptor (beta chain) was sequenced for a study of blood T cell repertoires in COVID-19. The overall study: Collection of acute and convalescent COVID-19 samples took place in the United States, Italy and Spain.

Original processing notes: Amplifying reference gene primers gave estimates of nucleated cell counts. Measured with immunoSEQ multiplex PCR; TCRdb has only the in-frame clones, and not every one. That table is the source of V, J and clone size, and D and trimming were worked out from the DNA. Here the sample spans 55,000 to 80,000 clones, roughly 90% being singletons. Sequenced sample: peripheral blood. The TCR comes from a woman between 55 and 75 years old with acute or convalescent COVID-19.

The CDR3 DNA follows: TGCAGCGTTGAAGCTTCGGAGGGGGAGACCCAGTACTTC. Translating gives CSVEASEGETQYF. This chain joins TRBV29-1 and TRBJ2-5; TRBD2 might be the D (6 bases). CDR3 length equals 13 residues. CDR1 SQVTM and CDR2 ANQGSEA come from the germline V gene. Trimming cost V 1 base and J 5 bases, with 11 bases left between them. The complete variable domain, with remaining parts taken from reference TRBV29-1 and TRBJ2-5, reads SAVISQKPSRDICQRGTSLTIQCQVDSQVTMMFWYRQQPGQSLTLIATANQGSEATYESGFVIDKFPISRPNLTFSTLTVSNMSPEDSSIYLCSVEASEGETQYFGPGTRLLVL.